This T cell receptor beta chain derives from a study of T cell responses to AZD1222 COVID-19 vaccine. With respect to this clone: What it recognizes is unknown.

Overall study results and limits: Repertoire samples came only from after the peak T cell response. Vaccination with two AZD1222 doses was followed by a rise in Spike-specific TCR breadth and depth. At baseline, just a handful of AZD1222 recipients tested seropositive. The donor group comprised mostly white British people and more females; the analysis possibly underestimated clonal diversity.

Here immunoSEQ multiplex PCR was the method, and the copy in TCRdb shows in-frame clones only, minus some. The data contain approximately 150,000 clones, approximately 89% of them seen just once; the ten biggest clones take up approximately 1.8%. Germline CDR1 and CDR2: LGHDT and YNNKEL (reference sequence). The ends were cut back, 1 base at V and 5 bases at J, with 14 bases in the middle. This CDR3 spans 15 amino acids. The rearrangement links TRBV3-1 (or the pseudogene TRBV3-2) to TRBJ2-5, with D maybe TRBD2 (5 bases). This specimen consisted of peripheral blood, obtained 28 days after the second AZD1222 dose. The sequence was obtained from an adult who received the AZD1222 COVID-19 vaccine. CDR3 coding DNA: TGTGCCAGCAGCCAAGGCAGACCGCGAGGGGAGACCCAGTACTTC. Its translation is CASSQGRPRGETQYF.